The 14 T cell receptor beta chains presented below share a single source sample, sequenced in a study of cytomegalovirus exposure and HLA in healthy donors. PCR used 60 Vbeta primers and 13 Jbeta primers. Sequencing used immunoSEQ multiplex PCR; TCRdb keeps in-frame clones, though not all of them. The table lists 100,000 to 120,000 clones, 60% to 80% of them singletons. Sequencing used PBMCs. The receptors were sampled from a woman between 40 and 50 years old in good health and CMV-seropositive.

The J gene is TRBJ2-1, the V gene TRBV9; 7 bases map to TRBD1. The CDR3 contains 14 residues. Germline assignment: CDR1 SGDLS and CDR2 YYNGEE. V lost 0 bases, J lost 5 bases, and 2 bases stayed unmatched. CDR3 protein: CASSVEGGNNEQFF. The CDR3 bases are TGTGCCAGCAGCGTAGAAGGGGGCAACAATGAGCAGTTCTTC.

This sequence joins TRBV11-2 and TRBJ2-3; 13 nucleotides align to TRBD2. Per germline, CDR1 SGHAT and CDR2 FQNNGV. The CDR3 runs to 18 residues. J gave up 8 bases and V 4 bases, and 15 bases lay outside the gene matches. CDR3 nucleotides: TGTGCCAGCAGCTACACGACTAGCGGGGGGACCATTAGCGTTACGCAGTATTTT. Encoded protein: CASSYTTSGGTISVTQYF.

As to this clone: Germline is not matched at one junction end, which may reflect a read error. V is TRBV7-9 and J is TRBJ2-1; no firm D call. Germline V gene sequence: CDR1 SEHNR, CDR2 FQNEAQ (reference sequence). This CDR3 comprises 12 residues. The CDR3, as DNA: TGTTCCAGCAGTTTCTCCCACAATGAGCAGTTCTTC. Encoded protein: CSSSFSHNEQFF.

This clone was seen a few times. The chain has TRBV20-1 and TRBJ1-5; 7 bases align to TRBD1. Germline CDR1 is DFQATT and CDR2 is SNEGSKA (reference sequence). CDR3 size: 11 residues. CDR3 protein: CRYRGDQPQHF. CDR3 coding DNA: TGCAGATACAGGGGAGATCAGCCCCAGCATTTT.

Only a few counts were recorded for this clone. This chain links TRBV5-6 with TRBJ2-5, with 16 bases lining up with TRBD2. In germline, CDR1 is SGHDT, CDR2 YYEEEE. This CDR3 has 18 amino acids. J lost 0 bases, V lost 0 bases, and 2 bases had no gene match. CDR3 residues: CASSLGGLAGGNQETQYF. The CDR3, as DNA: TGTGCCAGCAGCTTGGGGGGACTAGCGGGAGGGAACCAAGAGACCCAGTACTTC.

The rearrangement uses TRBV11-2 and TRBJ2-1, with 16 bases that match TRBD2. V lost 5 bases, J lost 7 bases, and 11 bases stayed unmatched. The germline CDR1 and CDR2 sequences are SGHAT and FQNNGV. The length of the CDR3 is 18 residues. CDR3 nucleotide sequence: TGTGCCAGCAGCAAGTGGGGGACTAGCGGGGGGGCAGGGAATGAGCAGTTCTTC. This encodes CASSKWGTSGGAGNEQFF. The full variable domain, its missing parts supplied by reference TRBV11-2 and TRBJ2-1, is EAGVAQSPRYKIIEKRQSVAFWCNPISGHATLYWYQQILGQGPKLLIQFQNNGVVDDSQLPKDRFSAERLKGVDSTLKIQPAKLEDSAVYLCASSKWGTSGGAGNEQFFGPGTRLTVL.

The gene calls are TRBV19 and TRBJ1-2; 8 positions match TRBD1. The CDR3 has 15 residues. CDR1 and CDR2 (germline): LNHDA, SQIVND (reference sequence). V lost 2 bases, J lost 2 bases, and 4 bases stayed unmatched. The CDR3 DNA reads TGTGCCAGTAGTATAAGGACAGGGACCAACTATGGCTACACCTTC. Translated, it gives CASSIRTGTNYGYTF.

This chain uses TRBV5-1 with TRBJ2-5; 11 bases are a match to TRBD1. Germline lookup yields CDR1 SGHRS and CDR2 YFSETQ. The length of the CDR3 is 14 residues. The ends lost 3 bases at V and 3 bases at J; junction bases unmatched: 1. As DNA, the CDR3 is TGCGCCAGCAGCTGGGACAGGGGGGAAGAGACCCAGTACTTC. It specifies CASSWDRGEETQYF.

The CDR3 protein is CASSHGTRMGYTF. CDR3 bases: TGTGCCAGCTCACACGGGACACGGATGGGCTACACCTTC. V is TRBV18 and J is TRBJ1-2; perhaps TRBD1 as D (6 bases). V lost 4 bases and J lost 8, with 14 bases in between. Germline V gives CDR1 KGHSH, CDR2 LQKENI. This CDR3 comprises 13 residues.

This chain links TRBV13 with TRBJ2-1, with D unresolved. This CDR3 contains 11 residues. V lost 5 bases and J 8 bases, leaving 7 bases between the germline ends. In germline, CDR1 is PRHDT, CDR2 FYEKMQ (reference sequence). CDR3 nucleotides: TGTGCCAGCAGCCAACGGGATGAGCAGTTCTTC. Protein sequence: CASSQRDEQFF.

The chain couples TRBV14 to TRBJ1-4, with D perhaps matching TRBD1 (6 bases). Between the trimmed V and J ends, which lost 1 base and 0 bases, there was a span of 9 bases. CDR1 is SGHDN, CDR2 FVKESK, per germline. The CDR3 is 16 amino acids. The DNA of the CDR3 is TGTGCCAGCAGCCAAGTGAGGACAGCAACTAATGAAAAACTGTTTTTT. Translated: CASSQVRTATNEKLFF.

The chain combines TRBV4-1 with TRBJ2-5; D unresolved. In germline, CDR1 is MGHRA, CDR2 YSYEKL. The CDR3 is 14 residues long. V lost 4 bases and J lost 2, with 11 bases in between. CDR3 in amino acids: CASSRQEAQETQYF. The CDR3 nucleotides are TGCGCCAGCAGCCGACAAGAAGCACAAGAGACCCAGTACTTC.

The gene calls are TRBV4-1 and TRBJ2-3; 10 bases line up with TRBD2. The CDR3 spans 17 residues. Germline values: CDR1 MGHRA, CDR2 YSYEKL. The V segment lost 2 bases and the J segment 2 bases; nucleotides outside the gene matches: 7. The CDR3 is CASSQSRTSGLTDTQYF. In DNA form, the CDR3 reads TGCGCCAGCAGCCAATCAAGGACTAGCGGACTCACAGATACGCAGTATTTT.

The chain employs TRBV5-6 and TRBJ1-2; D uncertain. V lost 1 base to trimming and J lost 7 bases, with 5 bases between them. The CDR3 has 11 amino acids. Germline V gene lookup returns CDR1 SGHDT and CDR2 YYEEEE. CDR3 sequence reads: CASSLRGGYTF. CDR3 in DNA: TGTGCCAGCAGCTTGAGAGGTGGCTACACCTTC.